This T cell receptor beta chain was found in a study of cytomegalovirus exposure and HLA in healthy donors. Background on the study: A later analysis reported the same platform for the 120 validation repertoires and the approximately 670 first-cohort repertoires.

A remark on this clone: Antigen unknown.

Whole-study results and caveats: Cytomegalovirus-associated TCR beta chains were listed, numbering under 200.

Profiling relied on immunoSEQ multiplex PCR, and the TCRdb table lists in-frame clones only, not all of them. In the table there are 150,000 to 170,000 clones, 75% to 90% of which are singletons. CDR1 and CDR2 (germline): LGHNA, YSLEER. The junction had 4 bases not matched to a gene; V was cut back by 3 bases and J by 2 bases. The CDR3 is 15 amino acids. From the roughly 110-subject validation cohort, which was separate from the roughly 700-subject first cohort, the donors were drawn. The sequenced sample was PBMCs. The rearrangement joins TRBV4-3 to TRBJ2-3; TRBD1 aligns across 8 bases. This clonotype was obtained from a man between 18 and 35 years old in good health and CMV-seropositive. CDR3 sequence reads: CASSQTGVPTDTQYF. The CDR3 region has the DNA TGCGCCAGCAGCCAGACAGGGGTCCCCACAGATACGCAGTATTTT.